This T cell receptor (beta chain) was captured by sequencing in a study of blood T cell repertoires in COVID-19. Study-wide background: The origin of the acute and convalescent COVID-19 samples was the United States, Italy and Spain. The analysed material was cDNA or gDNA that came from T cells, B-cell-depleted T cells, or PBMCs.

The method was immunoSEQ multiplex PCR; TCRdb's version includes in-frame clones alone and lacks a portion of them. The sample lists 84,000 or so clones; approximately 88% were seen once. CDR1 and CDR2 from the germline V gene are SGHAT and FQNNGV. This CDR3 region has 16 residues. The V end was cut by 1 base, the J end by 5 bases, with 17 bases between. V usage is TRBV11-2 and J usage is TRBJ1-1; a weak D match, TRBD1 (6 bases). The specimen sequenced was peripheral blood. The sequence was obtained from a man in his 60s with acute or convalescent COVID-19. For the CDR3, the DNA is TGTGCCAGCAGCTTAGCAGGGGTCTCAGTGGGGACTGAAGCTTTCTTT. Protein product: CASSLAGVSVGTEAFF.